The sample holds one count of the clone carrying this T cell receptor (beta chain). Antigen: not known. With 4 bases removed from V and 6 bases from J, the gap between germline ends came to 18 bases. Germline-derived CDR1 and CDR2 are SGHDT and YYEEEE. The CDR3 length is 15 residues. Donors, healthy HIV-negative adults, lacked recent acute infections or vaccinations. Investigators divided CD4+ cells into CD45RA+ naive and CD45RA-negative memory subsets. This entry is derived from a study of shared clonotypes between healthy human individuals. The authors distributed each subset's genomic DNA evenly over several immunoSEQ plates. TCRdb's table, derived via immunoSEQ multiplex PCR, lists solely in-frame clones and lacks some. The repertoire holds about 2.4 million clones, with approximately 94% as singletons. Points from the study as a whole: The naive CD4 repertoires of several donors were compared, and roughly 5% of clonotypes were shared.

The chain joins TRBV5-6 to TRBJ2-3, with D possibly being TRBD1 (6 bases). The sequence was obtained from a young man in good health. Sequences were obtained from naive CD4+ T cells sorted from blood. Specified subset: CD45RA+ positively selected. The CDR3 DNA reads TGTGCCAGCAGCCTCTGGTGGGGGCGGGCGGATACGCAGTATTTT. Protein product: CASSLWWGRADTQYF.